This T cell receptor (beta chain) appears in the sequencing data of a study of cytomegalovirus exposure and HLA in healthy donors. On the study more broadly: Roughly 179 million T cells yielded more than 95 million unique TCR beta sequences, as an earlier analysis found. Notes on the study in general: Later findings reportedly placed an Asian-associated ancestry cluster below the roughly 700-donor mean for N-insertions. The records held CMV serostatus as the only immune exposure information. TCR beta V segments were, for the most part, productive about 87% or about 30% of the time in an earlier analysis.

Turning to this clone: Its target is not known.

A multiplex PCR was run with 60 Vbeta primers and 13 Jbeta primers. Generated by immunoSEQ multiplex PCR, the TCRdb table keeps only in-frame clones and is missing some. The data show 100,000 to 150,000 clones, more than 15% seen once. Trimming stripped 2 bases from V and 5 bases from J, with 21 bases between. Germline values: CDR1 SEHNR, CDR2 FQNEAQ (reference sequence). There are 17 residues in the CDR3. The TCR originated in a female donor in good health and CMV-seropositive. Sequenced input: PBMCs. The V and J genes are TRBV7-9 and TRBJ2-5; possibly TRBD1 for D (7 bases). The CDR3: CASSLYGIGRGEETQYF. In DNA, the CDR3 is TGTGCCAGCAGCTTATATGGGATCGGCAGGGGGGAGGAGACCCAGTACTTC.